This TCR beta chain was recovered during a study of blood T cell repertoires in COVID-19. Study-wide context: From T cells, B-cell-depleted T cells, or PBMCs came the material, which was cDNA or gDNA.

Per the original methods: How many nucleated cells were present was estimated from reference gene primer amplification. Profiled with immunoSEQ multiplex PCR; TCRdb holds only in-frame clones, not every one. V, J and clone size are those of that table, while D and trimming were read from the DNA. The profile covers 310,000 or so clones, with approximately 83% appearing a single time and 2.1% taken by the ten largest. Germline CDR1 is LGHDT and CDR2 is YNNKEL (reference sequence). Trimming left V 0 bases short and J 11 bases short, with 7 bases between. The CDR3 sequence is 11 residues long. This chain connects TRBV3-1 (or the pseudogene TRBV3-2) to TRBJ1-1; D remains unclear. Sequencing used peripheral blood. The receptor comes from a woman in her 30s who had recovered from COVID-19. CDR3 bases: TGTGCCAGCAGCCAAGATCTTTTGGCTTTCTTT. This translates into CASSQDLLAFF.